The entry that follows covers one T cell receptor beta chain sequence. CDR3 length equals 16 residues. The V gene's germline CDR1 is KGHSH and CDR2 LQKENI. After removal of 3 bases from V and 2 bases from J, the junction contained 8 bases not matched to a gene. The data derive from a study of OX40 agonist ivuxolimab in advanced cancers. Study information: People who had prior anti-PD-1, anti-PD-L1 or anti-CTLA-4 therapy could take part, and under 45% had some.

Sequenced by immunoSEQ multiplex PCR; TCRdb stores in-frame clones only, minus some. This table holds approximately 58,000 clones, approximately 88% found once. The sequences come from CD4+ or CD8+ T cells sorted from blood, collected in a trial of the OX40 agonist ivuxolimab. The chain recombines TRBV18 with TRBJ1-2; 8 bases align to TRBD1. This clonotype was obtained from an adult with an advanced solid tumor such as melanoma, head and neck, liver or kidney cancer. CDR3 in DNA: TGTGCCAGCTCACCTTTCGGGACAGGAGAAAACTATGGCTACACCTTC. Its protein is CASSPFGTGENYGYTF.